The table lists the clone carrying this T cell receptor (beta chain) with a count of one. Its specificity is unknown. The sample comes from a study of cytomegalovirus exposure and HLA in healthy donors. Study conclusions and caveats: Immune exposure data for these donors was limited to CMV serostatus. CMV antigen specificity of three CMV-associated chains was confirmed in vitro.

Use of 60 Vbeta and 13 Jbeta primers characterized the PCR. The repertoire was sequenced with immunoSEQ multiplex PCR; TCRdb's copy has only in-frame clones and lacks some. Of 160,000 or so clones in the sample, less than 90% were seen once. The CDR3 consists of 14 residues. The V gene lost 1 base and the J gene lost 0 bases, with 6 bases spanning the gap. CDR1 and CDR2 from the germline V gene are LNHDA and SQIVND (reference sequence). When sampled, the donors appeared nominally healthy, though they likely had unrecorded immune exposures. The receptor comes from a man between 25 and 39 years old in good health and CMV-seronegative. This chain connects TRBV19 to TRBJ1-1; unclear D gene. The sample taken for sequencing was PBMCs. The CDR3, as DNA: TGTGCCAGTAGTATAGGCCCTATGAACACTGAAGCTTTCTTT. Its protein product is CASSIGPMNTEAFF.